A single sample gave rise to the 27 T cell receptor beta chains below, sequenced in a study of OX40 agonist ivuxolimab in advanced cancers. The data were produced by immunoSEQ multiplex PCR, yet TCRdb's version contains in-frame clones alone and is incomplete. The sample has 75,000 to 95,000 clones, about 85% seen once. The sequencing here drew on CD4+ or CD8+ T cells sorted from blood, taken in a trial of the OX40 agonist ivuxolimab. Source of these receptors: an adult with an advanced solid tumor such as melanoma, head and neck, liver or kidney cancer.

J is TRBJ2-7 and V is TRBV9; D perhaps matches TRBD2 (7 bases). Trimming took 3 bases from V and 4 from J, leaving 14 bases between them. This CDR3 is 14 amino acids long. Per germline, CDR1 SGDLS and CDR2 YYNGEE. The CDR3 loop reads CASSAGGGRYEQYF. The CDR3 bases are TGTGCCAGCAGCGCTGGGGGGGGCAGGTACGAGCAGTACTTC. The complete variable domain, with remaining parts taken from reference TRBV9 and TRBJ2-7, reads DSGVTQTPKHLITATGQRVTLRCSPRSGDLSVYWYQQSLDQGLQFLIQYYNGEERAKGNILERFSAQQFPDLHSELNLSSLELGDSALYFCASSAGGGRYEQYFGPGTRLTVT.

The chain combines TRBV7-9 with TRBJ2-3, with TRBD1 matching over 9 bases. CDR3 length: 15 amino acids. Trimming took 4 bases from V and 3 from J; bases not matched to a gene: 5. The germline CDR1 and CDR2 sequences are SEHNR and FQNEAQ (reference sequence). CDR3 sequence reads: CASSSKGTGTDTQYF. In nucleotides, the CDR3 is TGTGCCAGCAGCTCCAAGGGGACAGGGACAGATACGCAGTATTTT.

This chain uses TRBV9 with TRBJ1-1; maybe TRBD1 (5 bases). The length of the CDR3 is 14 residues. Germline values: CDR1 SGDLS, CDR2 YYNGEE. Trimming shortened V by 0 bases and J by 7 bases, and 13 bases separated the two germline ends. Here the CDR3 DNA reads TGTGCCAGCAGCGTAGACCCGACAGTCCATGAAGCTTTCTTT. Translating it yields CASSVDPTVHEAFF.

This chain uses TRBV5-6 with TRBJ1-4, with D uncertain. Trimming pared 1 base from V and 7 bases from J, leaving 8 bases between. Per the germline V gene, CDR1 is SGHDT and CDR2 is YYEEEE. This CDR3 is 13 amino acids long. The CDR3: CASSLRAAEKLFF. The CDR3 region has the DNA TGTGCCAGCAGCTTGAGGGCAGCTGAAAAACTGTTTTTT.

The J gene is TRBJ1-2, the V gene TRBV5-1; 12 nucleotides line up with TRBD1. Germline trimming cut 4 bases from V and 8 bases from J; bases unmatched to any gene: 12. Germline V CDR1 and CDR2: SGHRS, YFSETQ. The CDR3 runs to 16 residues. The CDR3 is CASSLGQGAYTRGYTF. The DNA for the CDR3 is TGCGCCAGCAGCCTGGGACAGGGGGCCTACACGAGAGGCTACACCTTC.

In this sample, this clone turned up once. The chain carries TRBV7-2 and TRBJ2-7; D is tentatively TRBD1 or TRBD2 (5 bases each). The CDR3 totals 15 residues. The V gene lost 5 bases and the J gene lost 7 bases, with 21 bases spanning the gap. Per the germline V gene, CDR1 is SGHTA and CDR2 is FQGNSA. Here the CDR3 reads CASSPGGSGAREQYF. The CDR3 region has the DNA TGTGCCAGCAGCCCGGGTGGGTCCGGGGCGAGGGAGCAGTACTTC.

The rearrangement links TRBV5-8 to TRBJ2-4, with 7 bases aligning to TRBD1. CDR1 is SGHTS, CDR2 YDEGEE, per germline. V lost 2 bases and J lost 0; bases outside the gene matches: 14. The CDR3 loop spans 19 amino acids. The CDR3 DNA reads TGTGCCAGCAGCTTCCTTCGAGTTCAGACAGGGTCAGCCAAAAACATTCAGTACTTC. This translates into CASSFLRVQTGSAKNIQYF.

This chain joins TRBV11-3 and TRBJ1-2; 7 nucleotides agree with TRBD1. Looked up from germline, CDR1 is SGHNT and CDR2 is YENEEA. The CDR3 consists of 14 residues. The V and J ends lost 5 bases and 8 bases, in that order; junction bases with no gene match: 11. The CDR3 DNA sequence: TGTGCCAGCAGCCTCGGGACAGACGTGGGGGGCTACACCTTC. Protein: CASSLGTDVGGYTF.

The chain couples TRBV15 to TRBJ2-2, with TRBD1 matching 10 bases. This CDR3 region has 16 residues. The V and J ends lost 5 bases and 5 bases, in that order; junction bases with no gene match: 8. Germline V gives CDR1 LNHNV, CDR2 YYDKDF (reference sequence). The CDR3, as DNA: TGTGCCACCAGCGGCCCGACAGGGGGCGGGACCGGGGAGCTGTTTTTT. It encodes CATSGPTGGGTGELFF. Looking up the rest from reference TRBV15 and TRBJ2-2 gives the full variable domain: DAMVIQNPRYQVTQFGKPVTLSCSQTLNHNVMYWYQQKSSQAPKLLFHYYDKDFNNEADTPDNFQSRRPNTSFCFLDIRSPGLGDTAMYLCATSGPTGGGTGELFFGEGSRLTVL.

The J gene is TRBJ2-6, the V gene TRBV19; D is undetermined. Between the trimmed V and J ends, which lost 5 bases and 3 bases, there was a span of 14 bases. The germline V gene encodes CDR1 LNHDA and CDR2 SQIVND (reference sequence). The CDR3 runs 16 residues. CDR3: CASSLGPLIGANVLTF. The CDR3 nucleotides read TGTGCCAGTAGTCTAGGCCCCCTTATTGGGGCCAACGTCCTGACTTTC.

The V gene is TRBV18, the J gene TRBJ2-7; D is unclear. Germline V gene data show CDR1 as KGHSH and CDR2 as LQKENI. The germline V and J ends were trimmed by 3 bases and 3 bases, with 15 bases remaining between them. The CDR3 contains 15 residues. The CDR3 coding sequence is TGTGCCAGCTCACCTCAGGTTAGCCAAGGCTACGAGCAGTACTTC. Translated: CASSPQVSQGYEQYF.

The chain has TRBV6-1 and TRBJ2-7, with D possibly being TRBD2 (6 bases). Trimming left V 7 bases short and J 4 bases short, with 11 bases between. This CDR3 contains 12 residues. Per germline, CDR1 MNHNS and CDR2 SASEGT. The CDR3 here is CASIRREYEQYF. CDR3 in DNA: TGTGCCAGCATCAGACGGGAGTACGAGCAGTACTTC.

This chain joins TRBV11-2 and TRBJ2-4; the D gene could be TRBD1 or TRBD2 (5 bases each). Deletions cut 0 bases from V and 2 bases from J, with 14 bases between. CDR1 is SGHAT, CDR2 FQNNGV, per germline. The CDR3 spans 17 residues. Here the CDR3 reads CASSLDLGEGSKNIQYF. The CDR3 DNA follows: TGTGCCAGCAGCTTAGATCTGGGAGAGGGGTCCAAAAACATTCAGTACTTC.

The chain joins TRBV27 to TRBJ1-6; the match to TRBD1 covers 7 bases. Trimming at V came to 7 bases and at J to 10 bases, leaving 7 bases not matched to a gene. CDR3 size: 13 residues. Germline V gene data show CDR1 as MNHEY and CDR2 as SMNVEV (reference sequence). The CDR3 nucleotides are TGTGCCAGCACCCGACAGGGAGCCTCACCCCTCCACTTT. Translation gives CASTRQGASPLHF.

This clone occurred once. The chain has TRBV5-4 and TRBJ1-5; no clear D gene. This CDR3 is built from 15 residues. Germline V gene sequence: CDR1 SGHNT, CDR2 YYREEE (reference sequence). Trimming removed 0 bases from V and 4 bases from J, with 11 bases in between. The CDR3 reads CASSLGGSENQPQHF. In DNA form, the CDR3 reads TGTGCCAGCAGCTTGGGGGGTTCGGAGAATCAGCCCCAGCATTTT.

V is TRBV6-5 and J is TRBJ1-1; D is unresolved. Germline values: CDR1 MNHEY, CDR2 SVGAGI. V lost 2 bases to trimming and J lost 2 bases, with 12 bases between them. This CDR3 has 15 residues. CDR3 protein: CASSYNGELNTEAFF. The CDR3, as DNA: TGTGCCAGCAGTTACAACGGGGAGCTAAACACTGAAGCTTTCTTT.

The rearrangement links TRBV5-1 to TRBJ2-3; the match to TRBD1 covers 8 bases. Trimming removed 7 bases from V and 1 base from J; junction bases left unmatched: 14. Germline V gene data show CDR1 as SGHRS and CDR2 as YFSETQ. The CDR3 has 17 amino acids. CDR3 sequence (DNA): TGCGCCAGCGACAGGGGAGATGAACACGGCCGCACAGATACGCAGTATTTT. As protein: CASDRGDEHGRTDTQYF.

The rearrangement joins TRBV30 to TRBJ2-5, with 7 bases matching TRBD2. V lost 2 bases to trimming and J lost 5 bases; unmatched junction nucleotides: 11. Germline V gene lookup returns CDR1 GTSNPN and CDR2 SVGIG (reference sequence). There are 15 residues in the CDR3. CDR3 amino acids: CAWSLGGVLLETQYF. CDR3 coding DNA: TGTGCCTGGAGTTTGGGGGGGGTACTACTTGAGACCCAGTACTTC.

The CDR3 region has the DNA TGTGCCAGCAGTTACAAAGGCTACGAGCAGTACTTC. This codes for CASSYKGYEQYF. V is TRBV6-7 and J is TRBJ2-7; no definite D call. TRBV6-7 is identified as an open reading frame with a role that is uncertain. The CDR3 contains 12 residues. The V and J ends lost 2 bases and 3 bases respectively, with 5 bases between them.

The V and J genes are TRBV10-1 and TRBJ2-4; tentative D call: TRBD2 (5 bases). Germline V gene lookup returns CDR1 WNHNN and CDR2 SYGVQD (reference sequence). V lost 5 bases, J lost 1 base, and 18 bases lay in between. The CDR3 consists of 17 residues. CDR3 region: CASSTDWQSIAKNIQYF. CDR3 coding DNA: TGCGCCAGCAGTACGGACTGGCAATCTATTGCCAAAAACATTCAGTACTTC.

The rearrangement links TRBV10-3 to TRBJ2-2; TRBD1 agrees at 10 bases. The CDR3 is 17 amino acids. CDR1 is ENHRY, CDR2 SYGVKD, per germline. After removal of 3 bases from V and 0 bases from J, the junction contained 4 bases not matched to a gene. Here the CDR3 DNA reads TGTGCCATCAGTGACCCAGGACAGGGGGCGAACACCGGGGAGCTGTTTTTT. Residues: CAISDPGQGANTGELFF.

The genes are TRBV4-1 and TRBJ1-2; D gene unclear. Per the germline V gene, CDR1 is MGHRA and CDR2 is YSYEKL. The germline V and J ends were trimmed by 0 bases and 5 bases, with 13 bases remaining between them. CDR3 length: 15 residues. This CDR3 is CASSQEIGKEYGYTF. In DNA, the CDR3 is TGCGCCAGCAGCCAAGAAATTGGAAAGGAATATGGCTACACCTTC.

The CDR3 reads CASSRPGGALYEQFF. CDR3 coding DNA: TGTGCCAGCAGCCGGCCGGGCGGGGCCCTCTATGAGCAGTTCTTC. The chain recombines TRBV11-2 with TRBJ2-1; the D gene is possibly TRBD2 (6 bases). Deletions cut 5 bases from V and 8 bases from J, with 19 bases between. Germline CDR1 reads SGHAT; CDR2 reads FQNNGV. The CDR3 runs to 15 residues. Using reference TRBV11-2 and TRBJ2-1 for the parts outside the CDR3, the full variable domain is EAGVAQSPRYKIIEKRQSVAFWCNPISGHATLYWYQQILGQGPKLLIQFQNNGVVDDSQLPKDRFSAERLKGVDSTLKIQPAKLEDSAVYLCASSRPGGALYEQFFGPGTRLTVL.

The rearrangement links TRBV11-3 to TRBJ2-7; 9 positions match TRBD1. This CDR3 spans 16 amino acids. Per the germline V gene, CDR1 is SGHNT and CDR2 is YENEEA. J was trimmed by 1 base and V by 4 bases; bases with no gene match: 8. CDR3 nucleotides: TGTGCCAGCAGCTCTGCCCGGGACAGGGCTTCCTACGAGCAGTACTTC. The encoded protein is CASSSARDRASYEQYF.

This chain joins TRBV9 and TRBJ2-1, with 7 bases identical to TRBD2. Germline lookup yields CDR1 SGDLS and CDR2 YYNGEE. This CDR3 spans 14 amino acids. The junction had 7 bases not matched to a gene; V was cut back by 4 bases and J by 6 bases. The CDR3: CASSPSLATNEQFF. The CDR3, as DNA: TGTGCCAGCAGCCCCTCACTAGCGACCAATGAGCAGTTCTTC.

Here the CDR3 DNA reads TGCGCCAGCAACGACGGTGGGTCCTACGAGCAGTACTTC. It encodes CASNDGGSYEQYF. The V and J genes are TRBV10-2 and TRBJ2-7; no firm D call. The CDR3 extends over 13 amino acids. V shed 7 bases and J shed 1 base, with 11 bases lying between them. Germline V gene data show CDR1 as WSHSY and CDR2 as SAAADI.

This clone was seen a handful of times. Other DNA sequences in this specimen translate into the identical CDR3. The V and J genes are TRBV29-1 and TRBJ2-5; 9 positions match TRBD2. After removal of 7 bases from V and 5 bases from J, the junction contained 11 bases not matched to a gene. This CDR3 has 14 amino acids. Germline V CDR1 and CDR2: SQVTM, ANQGSEA. The CDR3: CSAGGGAEGETQYF. As DNA, the CDR3 is TGCAGCGCTGGCGGGGGGGCCGAGGGGGAGACCCAGTACTTC. Full variable domain (rest looked up from reference TRBV29-1 and TRBJ2-5): SAVISQKPSRDICQRGTSLTIQCQVDSQVTMMFWYRQQPGQSLTLIATANQGSEATYESGFVIDKFPISRPNLTFSTLTVSNMSPEDSSIYLCSAGGGAEGETQYFGPGTRLLVL.